This T cell receptor beta chain was observed in a study of T cells in women clearing cervical HPV infection. Background on the study: For cases, blood was sampled a median approximately 150 days after lesion detection, interquartile range about 90 to 200 days.

MY09/MY11 PCR detected cervical HPV DNA; dot-blot assigned genotypes. A note on this clone: The read gets to within 3 residues of the CDR3 end, and the germline J gene fills in the rest.

Data came from immunoSEQ multiplex PCR; TCRdb stores just in-frame clones and leaves some out. The sample totals fewer than 15,000 clones. CDR1 and CDR2 from the germline V gene are KGHSH and LQKENI. CDR3 length: 16 residues. The sample taken for sequencing was blood buffy coat. The origin of this receptor is a woman aged 18 to 75 with a cervical HPV16 infection that either progressed to CIN3+ or cleared (not recorded which). This chain uses TRBV18 with TRBJ1-2; possible D gene TRBD1, 5 bases. Partial CDR3 DNA: TGTGCCAGCTCAAACGCGGCGGGGCGCTCCTACAATGAC. Its translation is CASSNAAGRSYND. The CDR3 in full is CASSNAAGRSYNDYTF. The whole variable domain, filled in from reference TRBV18 and TRBJ1-2, reads NAGVMQNPRHLVRRRGQEARLRCSPMKGHSHVYWYRQLPEEGLKFMVYLQKENIIDESGMPKERFSAEFPKEGPSILRIQQVVRGDSAAYFCASSNAAGRSYNDYTFGSGTRLTVV.